This T cell receptor (beta chain) was captured in a study of CD8 T cells in Susac syndrome. An amount of RNA that ranged from about 0.45 to 1 ug was reverse transcribed with random hexamers. An immunoSEQ multiplex PCR amplified TCR beta CDR3 over 54 Vbeta and 13 Jbeta. One entry per CDR3 protein results from TCRdb running MiXCR on the immunoSEQ multiplex PCR reads. The top ten hold 0.15% of the sample, which has about 150,000 distinct CDR3 sequences, nearly 97% seen once. V was clipped by 6 bases and J by 7 bases, with 15 bases between them. CDR1 and CDR2 (germline): PRHDT, FYEKMQ (reference sequence). CDR3 length equals 13 residues. CD8+ and CD4+ blood T cells underwent TCR beta sequencing. Patients with stable or active relapsing-remitting disease, all of them treatment-naive, made up the multiple sclerosis controls. Negative isolation yielded the CD8+ and CD4+ T cells, while FACS enriched the TEMRA cells.

Sequenced input: CD8+ T cells from PBMCs. The source is a human donor with multiple sclerosis. The chain uses TRBV13 and TRBJ2-5, with D possibly TRBD1 on 5 matching bases. CDR3 bases: TGTGCCAGCAGTACAGGAAGGTCCGGGACCCAGTACTTC. Protein sequence: CASSTGRSGTQYF.